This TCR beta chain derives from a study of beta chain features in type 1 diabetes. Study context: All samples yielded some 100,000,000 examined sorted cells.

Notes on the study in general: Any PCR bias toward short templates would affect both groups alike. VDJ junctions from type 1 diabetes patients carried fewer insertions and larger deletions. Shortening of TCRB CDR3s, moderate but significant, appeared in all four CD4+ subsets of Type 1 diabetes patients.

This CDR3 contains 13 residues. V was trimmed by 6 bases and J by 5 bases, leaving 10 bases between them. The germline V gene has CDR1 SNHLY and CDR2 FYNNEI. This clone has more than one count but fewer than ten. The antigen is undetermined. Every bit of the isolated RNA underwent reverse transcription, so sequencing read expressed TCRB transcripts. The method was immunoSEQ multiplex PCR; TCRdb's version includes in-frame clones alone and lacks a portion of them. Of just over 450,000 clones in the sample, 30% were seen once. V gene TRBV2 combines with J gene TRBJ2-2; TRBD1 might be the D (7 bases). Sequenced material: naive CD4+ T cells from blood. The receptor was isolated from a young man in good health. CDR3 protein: CASRTGRTGELFF. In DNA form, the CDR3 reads TGTGCCAGCAGGACAGGGAGGACCGGGGAGCTGTTTTTT.